Described below is a single T cell receptor (beta chain) sequence and its context. Its matching antigen is unknown. Quantitative 5'-RACE with molecular barcodes generated TCR beta libraries. A single record per CDR3 protein comes from TCRdb applying MiXCR to the 5' RACE reads. The table has roughly 450,000 distinct CDR3 sequences, roughly a quarter seen once. This entry comes from a study of CD8 T cells in ankylosing spondylitis. General study results and limits: There was reportedly significant enrichment of clones that were disease-linked in matched ankylosing spondylitis synovial fluid. Seemingly distinctive of ankylosing spondylitis blood was a TCR beta motif formed by eight highly homologous variants.

Trimming shortened V by 5 bases and J by 9 bases, and 20 bases separated the two germline ends. The V gene's germline CDR1 is SGHTA and CDR2 FQGNSA. CDR3 length: 15 amino acids. The rearrangement joins TRBV7-2 to TRBJ2-4, with D possibly matching TRBD1 (7 bases). Sequences were obtained from blood, either unsorted or a sorted T cell fraction (not recorded which). The receptor was isolated from a male donor with ankylosing spondylitis. For the CDR3, the DNA is TGTGCCAGCAGCCGATCTTGGGGGACAGCGGGCATTCAGTACTTC. It encodes CASSRSWGTAGIQYF.